The clone carrying this T cell receptor beta chain was observed a handful of times. At the DNA level, this CDR3 is encoded by other sequences in the same sample as well. The CDR3 sequence is 15 residues long. The ends were cut back, 1 base at V and 2 bases at J, with 10 bases in the middle. Germline values: CDR1 LNHDA, CDR2 SQIVND (reference sequence). The sample comes from a study of blood T cell repertoires in COVID-19. About the study: Spain, Italy and the United States supplied samples that represented acute and convalescent COVID-19. PBMCs, B-cell-depleted T cells, or T cells provided the cDNA or gDNA that made up the material.

Per the authors' pipeline: Amplified reference gene primers provided the basis for estimating nucleated cell counts. Clones were read by immunoSEQ multiplex PCR, and TCRdb kept only the in-frame ones, dropping some. Clone size and the V and J calls come from that table; the DNA yielded D and trimming. The repertoire holds around 280,000 clones, with around 87% as singletons. Sequencing was performed on peripheral blood. The receptor was derived from a man between 65 and 85 years old with acute or convalescent COVID-19. The chain employs TRBV19 and TRBJ2-3; a weak D match, TRBD1 (6 bases). The CDR3 bases are TGTGCCAGTAGTATAGGGGCAGGGGACACAGATACGCAGTATTTT. Amino acid sequence: CASSIGAGDTDTQYF.